These 7 T cell receptor beta chains were sequenced from one sample in a study of regulatory T cells in long-lasting Graves disease. Construction of the TCR beta libraries employed iRepertoire HTBI primers in conjunction with Arm-PCR of CDR3 regions. TCRdb fed the multiplex PCR reads into MiXCR, producing one record per CDR3 protein. The table includes 700,000 or so distinct CDR3 sequences, 30% detected once. Time point denoted: persistent/refractory GD, antithyroid drugs over 5 years with positive TRAb. RNA isolated from PBMCs was used to make the TCR library. This material consisted of peripheral blood mononuclear cells (PBMCs), taken when the disease was refractory, from a patient treated with antithyroid drugs. All receptors derive from a female donor with Graves disease.

The V call is TRBV7-9, the J call TRBJ2-7; D perhaps matches TRBD1 (6 bases). Trimming took off 5 bases at V and 2 bases at J, with 16 bases between the two ends. CDR1 and CDR2 (germline): SEHNR, FQNEAQ (reference sequence). The CDR3 spans 15 residues. CDR3 in amino acids: CASSQATRGTYEQYF. DNA for the CDR3: TGTGCCAGCAGCCAGGCGACAAGGGGGACCTACGAGCAGTACTTC.

There are a few counts of this clonotype. This sequence joins TRBV5-1 and TRBJ2-3; D is perhaps TRBD1 or TRBD2 (6 bases each). This CDR3 has 15 amino acids. Trimming took off 1 base at V and 4 bases at J, with 13 bases between the two ends. Germline CDR1 is SGHRS and CDR2 is YFSETQ. The CDR3 loop is CASSLRGVSADTQYF. The CDR3 nucleotides are TGCGCCAGCAGCTTGAGGGGGGTTAGCGCAGATACGCAGTATTTT.

The rearrangement joins TRBV20-1 to TRBJ1-1, with TRBD1 identical over 10 bases. V shed 6 bases and J 1 base; nucleotides not matched to a gene: 8. This CDR3 is built from 15 residues. Germline V gene lookup returns CDR1 DFQATT and CDR2 SNEGSKA (reference sequence). This chain's CDR3 is CSAPTGGRGNTEAFF. The CDR3 DNA reads TGCAGTGCACCGACAGGGGGCAGAGGGAACACTGAAGCTTTCTTT.

This clonotype has just one count. The chain joins TRBV11-3 to TRBJ2-3; unclear D gene. The ends were cut back, 7 bases at V and 6 bases at J, with 8 bases in the middle. The length of the CDR3 is 11 residues. Germline V gene lookup returns CDR1 SGHNT and CDR2 YENEEA. Written as DNA, the CDR3 is TGTGCCAGCAACCCAGCGGATACGCAGTATTTT. Protein: CASNPADTQYF.

The V gene is TRBV7-9, the J gene TRBJ1-6; tentative D call: TRBD1 (6 bases). Trimming shortened V by 5 bases and J by 8 bases, and 13 bases separated the two germline ends. This CDR3 is 14 amino acids long. CDR1 is SEHNR, CDR2 FQNEAQ, per germline (reference sequence). CDR3 residues: CASSRGQPDSPLHF. CDR3 sequence (DNA): TGTGCCAGCAGCCGTGGACAGCCGGATTCACCCCTCCACTTT.

This clonotype appeared many times. CDR3 protein: CASSPDRGRRGSPLHF. The CDR3 region has the DNA TGTGCCAGCAGTCCTGACAGGGGGCGTAGGGGTTCACCCCTCCACTTT. J is TRBJ1-6 and V is TRBV28, with 10 bases identical to TRBD1. This CDR3 has 16 amino acids. V shed 5 bases, J shed 9 bases, and the junction held 10 bases outside the gene matches. CDR1 is MDHEN and CDR2 is SYDVKM in the germline V gene.

This clonotype was detected many times. This chain connects TRBV2 to TRBJ2-2; no definite D call. There are 15 residues in the CDR3. Trimming took 6 bases from V and 4 from J, leaving 15 bases between them. Germline CDR1 reads SNHLY; CDR2 reads FYNNEI. The CDR3 region has the DNA TGTGCCAGCAGCGAGAGGCCAGGTATCACCGGGGAGCTGTTTTTT. It yields the protein CASSERPGITGELFF. Complete variable domain (other parts from reference TRBV2 and TRBJ2-2): EPEVTQTPSHQVTQMGQEVILRCVPISNHLYFYWYRQILGQKVEFLVSFYNNEISEKSEIFDDQFSVERPDGSNFTLKIRSTKLEDSAMYFCASSERPGITGELFFGEGSRLTVL.